This TCR beta chain stems from a study of blood T cell repertoires in COVID-19. Study-wide background: Sites across the United States, Italy and Spain contributed samples from acute and convalescent COVID-19. The cDNA or gDNA used as material had been derived from T cells, B-cell-depleted T cells, or PBMCs.

Germline assignment: CDR1 SGDLS and CDR2 YYNGEE. Trimming took 3 bases from V and 7 from J, leaving 17 bases between them. CDR3 length: 14 residues. As originally analysed: The assay estimated nucleated cells by amplifying reference gene primers. Libraries were prepared by immunoSEQ multiplex PCR; TCRdb keeps only in-frame clonotypes and omits some of them. Clone size and V and J calls were adopted from that table, with D and trimming inferred from the DNA. The top ten hold approximately 4% of the sample, which has about 62,000 clones, approximately 88% seen once. Sequencing was performed on peripheral blood. The receptor was derived from a human donor in a cohort sampled during active COVID-19. This rearrangement joins TRBV9 to TRBJ2-7, with a tentative D call TRBD1 (6 bases). The DNA for the CDR3 is TGTGCCAGCAGCGGTCGGGACACCACAAGAGAGCAGTACTTC. Encoded protein: CASSGRDTTREQYF.